This T cell receptor (beta chain) is drawn from a study of CD8 T cells in ankylosing spondylitis. V dropped 6 bases and J dropped 0; count of bases not matched to a gene: 13. This CDR3 is built from 16 residues. Germline CDR1 and CDR2: DFQATT and SNEGSKA (reference sequence). General study results and limits: A CD8+ phenotype characterized the disease-linked clones, which were relatively rare in peripheral blood. Fewer than ten highly homologous variants made up a TCR beta motif that seemed to typify ankylosing spondylitis blood. Enrichment of disease-linked clones was reportedly significant in matched ankylosing spondylitis synovial fluid. There were earlier reports of some motif variants in reactive arthritis synovial fluid and blood.

Comment on this clonotype: What it binds is not known.

Molecular-barcoded quantitative 5'-RACE produced these TCR beta libraries. From the 5' RACE reads, TCRdb called clonotypes with MiXCR, one entry per CDR3 protein. The table lists 800,000 to 900,000 distinct CDR3 sequences, 12% of them singletons. The receptor's source is a male donor with ankylosing spondylitis. Material: blood, either unsorted or a sorted T cell fraction (not recorded which). The J gene is TRBJ2-7, the V gene TRBV20-1; 8 bases align to TRBD2. In DNA form, the CDR3 reads TGCAGTGCGCCCCACCCCAGCGGGAGCGGCTCCTACGAGCAGTACTTC. Residues: CSAPHPSGSGSYEQYF.